These T cell receptor beta chains were read from a single sample in a study of shared clonotypes between healthy human individuals. Assay used: immunoSEQ multiplex PCR; TCRdb lists only in-frame clones, some missing. The data contain around 700,000 clones, about 78% of them singletons. The sequenced material came from memory CD4+ T cells sorted from blood. The receptors derive from a woman aged 30 to 39 in good health. Both conserved end residues are part of each CDR3. Fields, in order: J gene, D gene, V gene, clone size, CDR3 DNA, CDR3 protein. D genes are given only for firm matches. Clone sizes are given selectively: once, few, many, or a class where the clone is expanded.

TRBJ2-7 TRBD1 TRBV7-9 NA TGTGCCAGCAGCCGGCGGGACAGGGGGGAGAGCTACGAGCAGTACTTC CASSRRDRGESYEQYF
TRBJ1-4 TRBD1 TRBV2 NA TGTGCCAGCACCCGGGCGGGACAGGGCCTGGAAAAACTGTTTTTT CASTRAGQGLEKLFF
TRBJ1-2 TRBD1 TRBV6-5 NA TGTGCCAGTATGCCGGGACAGGTCTATGGCTACACCTTC CASMPGQVYGYTF
TRBJ2-3 NA TRBV19 NA TGTGCCAGCGGACGGCGGGGTAGCACAGATACGCAGTATTTT CASGRRGSTDTQYF
TRBJ2-1 TRBD1 TRBV28 once TGTGCCAGCAGTCAGCAGGGACAGGGGCTCAATGAGCAGTTCTTC CASSQQGQGLNEQFF
TRBJ2-7 NA TRBV28 NA TGTGCCAGCAGTCCCCCACAGGGAGGGGGCTACGAGCAGTACTTC CASSPPQGGGYEQYF
TRBJ2-7 NA TRBV5-1 NA TGCGCCAGCAGCTTGCAGTTAGAGAACTACGAGCAGTACTTC CASSLQLENYEQYF
TRBJ1-5 NA TRBV2 NA TGTGCCAGCAGTCGACTTAGCAATCAGCCCCAGCATTTT CASSRLSNQPQHF
TRBJ2-7 NA TRBV4-1 NA TGCGCCAGCAGCCAAATCACAAAACCCGAAGCCCACGAGCAGTACTTC CASSQITKPEAHEQYF
TRBJ1-5 TRBD1 TRBV28 NA TGTGCCAGCCCCACCGGACAGGGTATTCTAGAGCCCCAGCATTTT CASPTGQGILEPQHF
TRBJ2-2 TRBD1 TRBV4-1 NA TGCGCCAGCGGAAGGGGGCTCGCCACGAACACCGGGGAGCTGTTTTTT CASGRGLATNTGELFF
TRBJ2-2 NA TRBV7-2 NA TGTGCCAGCAGCTTACTCGGGGGCACCGGGGAGCTGTTTTTT CASSLLGGTGELFF
TRBJ1-1 NA TRBV27 few TGTGCCAGCAGTTTTAGGCTCTCCTGGGACGCTGAAGCTTTCTTT CASSFRLSWDAEAFF
TRBJ2-1 TRBD2 TRBV6-5 NA TGTGCCAGCAGAGCGGGACTAGCGGGAGTGACTGAGCAGTTCTTC CASRAGLAGVTEQFF
TRBJ2-5 NA TRBV6-4 NA TGTGCCAGCAGTGAACAGGATGGAGAGACCCAGTACTTC CASSEQDGETQYF
TRBJ2-7 NA TRBV15 NA TGTGCCACCAGCAGAGCACGGTCCGCCTACGAGCAGTACTTC CATSRARSAYEQYF
TRBJ2-7 TRBD2 TRBV19 NA TGTGCCAGTAGAATGACTAGCACGGCCTACGAGCAGTACTTC CASRMTSTAYEQYF
TRBJ2-7 TRBD2 TRBV7-3 NA TGTGCCAGCAGCTTAAGACTAGCGGGTGTCCACGAGCAGTACTTC CASSLRLAGVHEQYF
TRBJ2-7 NA TRBV4-1 NA TGCGCCAGCAGCCAAGGGCAGGGGCCGCGGCAAGAGCAGTACTTC CASSQGQGPRQEQYF
TRBJ2-7 TRBD2 TRBV5-4 NA TGTGCCAGCAGCTTTTGGGTAGCGGGACGGACTACCTACGAGCAGTACTTC CASSFWVAGRTTYEQYF
TRBJ1-4 TRBD1 TRBV5-6 NA TGTGCCAGCAGCCAGACAGGGACTAATGAAAAACTGTTTTTT CASSQTGTNEKLFF
TRBJ2-7 TRBD1 TRBV5-1 few TGCGCCAGCAGCCCGGGGACAGAGGTCCACGAGCAGTACTTC CASSPGTEVHEQYF
TRBJ1-5 TRBD1 TRBV28 NA TGTGCCAGCAGTTTACCGGGACAGGGGACGAGTCAGCCCCAGCATTTT CASSLPGQGTSQPQHF
TRBJ2-3 TRBD2 TRBV25-1 NA TGTGCCAGCAGTGAAGCTAGCGGGGCCCTCACAGATACGCAGTATTTT CASSEASGALTDTQYF
TRBJ2-2 NA TRBV7-9 NA TGTGCCAGCAGAGGCAGGACGAACACCGGGGAGCTGTTTTTT CASRGRTNTGELFF
TRBJ1-2 TRBD1 TRBV19 NA TGTGCCAGTAGTCCGGGGACAGCCATTGGCTACACCTTC CASSPGTAIGYTF
TRBJ1-4 TRBD1 TRBV6-5 many TGTGCCAGCAGCCGCCGACAGGGATCTGAAAAACTGTTTTTT CASSRRQGSEKLFF
TRBJ1-5 NA TRBV28 NA TGTGCCAGCAGTCCGACGGACCGATATCAGCCCCAGCATTTT CASSPTDRYQPQHF
TRBJ2-6 NA TRBV5-6 once TGTGCCAGCAGCTCTCAGGGTGGGGCCAACGTCCTGACTTTC CASSSQGGANVLTF
TRBJ2-7 NA TRBV27 few TGTGCCAGCAGTCACAACTCCTACGAGCAGTACTTC CASSHNSYEQYF
TRBJ1-1 TRBD1 TRBV10-3 NA TGTGCCATCAGCCCTGAGACAGGGTGGCCCACTGAAGCTTTCTTT CAISPETGWPTEAFF
TRBJ2-7 NA TRBV28 many TGTGCCAGCAGGGGAGGGGGCAATTTCTACGAGCAGTACTTC CASRGGGNFYEQYF
TRBJ2-2 NA TRBV11-2 NA TGTGCCAGCAGCCATGCTCTGGGCGGGGAGCTGTTTTTT CASSHALGGELFF
TRBJ2-3 TRBD2 TRBV10-2 NA TGCGCCAGCAGTGAGTGGGGGGGAGCTGGCTCGGGAGATACGCAGTATTTT CASSEWGGAGSGDTQYF
TRBJ2-1 NA TRBV11-2 NA TGTGCCAGCACCCGGGGCTACTACAATGAGCAGTTCTTC CASTRGYYNEQFF
TRBJ2-5 NA TRBV18 NA TGTGCCAGCTCACCACCGGACTTTAACCACGAGACCCAGTACTTC CASSPPDFNHETQYF
TRBJ1-4 NA TRBV5-5 NA TGTGCCAGCAGCTTGGATGCGGGGTTAAACGAAAAACTGTTTTTT CASSLDAGLNEKLFF
TRBJ2-1 NA TRBV19 once TGTGCCAGTAGTATAGAGCCGCGGCAGAGCAATGAGCAGTTCTTC CASSIEPRQSNEQFF
TRBJ1-1 NA TRBV7-9 few TGTGCCAGCAGCCGAACAGGGAACACTGAAGCTTTCTTT CASSRTGNTEAFF
TRBJ1-2 NA TRBV28 NA TGTGCCAGCAGTACGTTTGGCCCCCGCCGAGGGGTTGGGTATGGCTACACCTTC CASSTFGPRRGVGYGYTF
TRBJ2-1 TRBD2 TRBV27 NA TGTGCCAGCAGTTCCCCTGAGGCGGGAGGCCGAAATGAGCAGTTCTTC CASSSPEAGGRNEQFF
TRBJ2-7 TRBD2 TRBV11-2 NA TGTGCCAGCAGCCCGCGATGGGGGGGTCGGGCTACCTACGAGCAGTACTTC CASSPRWGGRATYEQYF
TRBJ2-7 NA TRBV7-2 NA TGTGCCAGCAGCCCCGGGACCTTCGGCTACGAGCAGTACTTC CASSPGTFGYEQYF
TRBJ1-5 NA TRBV6-1 many TGTGCCAGCAGTGAATCAAGGGGGAATCAGCCCCAGCATTTT CASSESRGNQPQHF
TRBJ2-1 NA TRBV7-2 NA TGTGCCAGCAGCTTACTCGGAGGAATGGGGTACAATGAGCAGTTCTTC CASSLLGGMGYNEQFF
TRBJ1-2 NA TRBV11-2 NA TGTGCCAGCAGCTTAGGAGGGACCAACTATGGCTACACCTTC CASSLGGTNYGYTF
TRBJ2-2 NA TRBV28 few TGTGCCAGCAGCAATACTAACAGGGTTGGCGACACCGGGGAGCTGTTTTTT CASSNTNRVGDTGELFF
TRBJ1-2 NA TRBV19 many TGTGCCAGTAGCCCTGTAAGAGGGGAAGGCTACACCTTC CASSPVRGEGYTF
TRBJ1-6 NA TRBV5-1 NA TGCGCCAGCAGCCCCACGGGGACCCCTGGTAAGAAGCTCCACTTT CASSPTGTPGKKLHF
TRBJ2-7 NA TRBV6-6 NA TGTGCCAGCAGTCTAGAGGGATACGAGCAGTACTTC CASSLEGYEQYF
TRBJ2-7 NA TRBV28 NA TGTGCCAGCAGACGGACGGCAGACTCGCAGCAGTACTTC CASRRTADSQQYF
TRBJ2-1 NA TRBV10-1 NA TGCGCCAGCAGTGAAGGTAGGGGAACCTACAATGAGCAGTTCTTC CASSEGRGTYNEQFF
TRBJ2-2 TRBD2 TRBV6-6 NA TGTGCCAGCGGCGGGACTAGCGGGAGTAACACCGGGGAGCTGTTTTTT CASGGTSGSNTGELFF
TRBJ1-5 NA TRBV21-1 NA TGTGCCAGCAGCAAGGGCTGGGTGGACTCCTATAGCAATCAGCCCCAGCATTTT CASSKGWVDSYSNQPQHF
TRBJ1-4 TRBD1 TRBV28 NA TGTGCCAGCAAGAGGACAGGGGAGAGTGAAAAACTGTTTTTT CASKRTGESEKLFF